What follows describes a single T cell receptor (beta chain). The antigen is undetermined. A sample-barcoded 5' primer and a J-beta primer mix were used in a second PCR of roughly 7 to 11 cycles. TCRdb called the 5' RACE reads again in MiXCR, with one record for every CDR3 protein. The table includes some 1.6 million distinct CDR3 sequences, 34% detected once. These data belong to a study of blood T cells in healthy people across ages. Study observations and caveats: Higher diversity and more naive CD4+ cells were features of long-lived donors, compared to aged donors. Estimated diversity that came from one million T cells was considered an underestimate.

Deletions cut 1 base from V and 5 bases from J, with 15 bases between. There are 16 residues in the CDR3. CDR1 MGHRA and CDR2 YSYEKL come from the germline V gene. This TCR derives from a woman under 40 in good health. The sequencing sample was made of blood. This chain joins TRBV4-1 and TRBJ2-1; the D is unclear. This CDR3 is CASSQVGRLTNNEQFF. The DNA of the CDR3 is TGCGCCAGCAGCCAAGTCGGACGCTTGACCAACAATGAGCAGTTCTTC.